This TCR beta chain is from a study of cytomegalovirus exposure and HLA in healthy donors. This PCR relied on a set of 60 Vbeta primers and 13 Jbeta primers. Sequencing was performed with immunoSEQ multiplex PCR; in TCRdb, only in-frame clones are kept and a portion is missing. The table shows about 90,000 clones, with about 67% occurring only once. Study-wide results and caveats: Several of the most significant clusters appeared linked to common viral pathogens, based on a later analysis.

About this clone itself: Its antigen is still unknown.

Sequenced input: PBMCs. The clonotype was recovered from a man aged 25-45 years in good health and CMV-seronegative.

The CDR3 nucleotides read TGCGCCAGCAGCTTGTCCAGGGGGATCTACAATGAGCAGTTCTTC. Its protein is CASSLSRGIYNEQFF. The chain combines TRBV5-1 with TRBJ2-1, with 7 bases that match TRBD1. The germline CDR1 and CDR2 sequences are SGHRS and YFSETQ. The CDR3 totals 15 residues. V gave up 1 base and J gave up 3 bases; unmatched junction bases: 4.